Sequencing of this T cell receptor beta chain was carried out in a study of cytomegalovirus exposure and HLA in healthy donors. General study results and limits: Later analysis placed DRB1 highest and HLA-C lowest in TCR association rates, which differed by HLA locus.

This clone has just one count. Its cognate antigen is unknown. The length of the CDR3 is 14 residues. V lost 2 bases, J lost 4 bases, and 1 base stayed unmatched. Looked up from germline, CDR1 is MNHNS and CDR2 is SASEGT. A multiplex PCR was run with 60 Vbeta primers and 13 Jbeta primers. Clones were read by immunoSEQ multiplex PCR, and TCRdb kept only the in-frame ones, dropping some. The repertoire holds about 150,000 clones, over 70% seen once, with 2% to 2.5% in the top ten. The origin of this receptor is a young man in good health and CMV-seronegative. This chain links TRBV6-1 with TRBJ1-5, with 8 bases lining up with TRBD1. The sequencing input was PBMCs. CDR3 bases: TGTGCCAGCAGTGAACAGGGGGCTAATCAGCCCCAGCATTTT. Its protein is CASSEQGANQPQHF.